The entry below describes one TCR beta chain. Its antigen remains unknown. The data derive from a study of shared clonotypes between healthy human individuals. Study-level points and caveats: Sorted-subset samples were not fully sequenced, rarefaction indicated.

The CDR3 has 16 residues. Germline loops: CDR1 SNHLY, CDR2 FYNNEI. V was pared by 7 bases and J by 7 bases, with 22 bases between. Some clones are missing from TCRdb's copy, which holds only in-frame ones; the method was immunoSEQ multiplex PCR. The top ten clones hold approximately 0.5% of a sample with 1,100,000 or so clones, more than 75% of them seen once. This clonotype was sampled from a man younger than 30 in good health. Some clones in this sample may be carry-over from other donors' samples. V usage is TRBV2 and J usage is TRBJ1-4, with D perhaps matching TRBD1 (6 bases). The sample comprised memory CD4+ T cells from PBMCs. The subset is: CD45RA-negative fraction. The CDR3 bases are TGTGCCAGCATTTGGGGGGAGCAGGGGCCGGGTGAAAAACTGTTTTTT. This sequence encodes CASIWGEQGPGEKLFF. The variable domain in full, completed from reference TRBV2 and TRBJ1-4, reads EPEVTQTPSHQVTQMGQEVILRCVPISNHLYFYWYRQILGQKVEFLVSFYNNEISEKSEIFDDQFSVERPDGSNFTLKIRSTKLEDSAMYFCASIWGEQGPGEKLFFGSGTQLSVL.